This T cell receptor (beta chain) is drawn from a study of Ad26.COV2.S vaccination and SARS-CoV-2 variants. Documented treatment: roughly 20 received Ad26.COV2.S at low or high dose, single or two shots; roughly five received placebo; per-sample allocation not given. Specimen acquisition occurred on day 63 following the initial vaccine or placebo injection. In Boston, an adult donor aged 18-55 years took part. This CDR3 comprises 14 residues. Deletions cut 7 bases from V and 3 bases from J, with 13 bases between. The germline V gene has CDR1 MDHEN and CDR2 SYDVKM. Remarks on this clone: Its antigen is still unknown.

The table came from immunoSEQ multiplex PCR; TCRdb's copy has only in-frame clones and leaves some out. The repertoire holds some 480,000 clones, with approximately 90% as singletons. Findings and limits, study-wide: Post-vaccination breadth of spike-specific CD8+ and CD4+ T cell responses was reportedly substantial. Vaccinated and placebo-treated recipients had similar non-spike TCR breadth. The TCR breadth and depth analyses may have produced an underestimate of total T cell responses.

The TCR originated in a person aged 18-60 years who received the Ad26.COV2.S COVID-19 vaccine or a placebo. Sample: peripheral blood, taken in a trial of Ad26.COV2.S vaccine versus placebo. The chain carries TRBV28 and TRBJ1-5; D gene uncertain. CDR3: CASTDDWVNQPQHF. The CDR3 DNA is TGTGCCAGCACCGATGACTGGGTCAATCAGCCCCAGCATTTT.